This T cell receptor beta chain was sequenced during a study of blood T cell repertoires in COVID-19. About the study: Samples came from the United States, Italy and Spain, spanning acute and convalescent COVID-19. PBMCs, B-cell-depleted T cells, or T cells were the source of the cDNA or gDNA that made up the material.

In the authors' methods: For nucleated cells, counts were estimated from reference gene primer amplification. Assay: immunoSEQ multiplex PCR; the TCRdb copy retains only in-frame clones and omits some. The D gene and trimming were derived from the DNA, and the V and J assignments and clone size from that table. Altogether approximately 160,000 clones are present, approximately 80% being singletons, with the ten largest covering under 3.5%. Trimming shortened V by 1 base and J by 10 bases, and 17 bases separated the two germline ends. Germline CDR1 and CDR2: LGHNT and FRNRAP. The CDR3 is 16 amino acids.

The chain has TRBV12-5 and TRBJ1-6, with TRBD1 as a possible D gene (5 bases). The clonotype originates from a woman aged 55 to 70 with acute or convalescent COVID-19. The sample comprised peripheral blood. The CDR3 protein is CASGLDPRGARSPLHF. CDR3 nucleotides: TGTGCTAGTGGTTTGGACCCTCGCGGGGCTCGGTCACCCCTCCACTTT.